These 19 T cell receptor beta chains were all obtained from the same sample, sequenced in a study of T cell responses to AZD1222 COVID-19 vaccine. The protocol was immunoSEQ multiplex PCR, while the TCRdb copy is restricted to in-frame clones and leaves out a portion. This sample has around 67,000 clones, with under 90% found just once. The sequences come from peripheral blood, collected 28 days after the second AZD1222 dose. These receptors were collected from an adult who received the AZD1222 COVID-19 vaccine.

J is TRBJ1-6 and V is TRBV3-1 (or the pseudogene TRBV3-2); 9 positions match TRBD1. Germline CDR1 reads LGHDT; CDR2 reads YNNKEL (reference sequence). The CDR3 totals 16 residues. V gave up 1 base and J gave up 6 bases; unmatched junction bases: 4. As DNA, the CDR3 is TGTGCCAGCAGCCAAGTCGGGACAGGGAGTAATTCACCCCTCCACTTT. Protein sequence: CASSQVGTGSNSPLHF.

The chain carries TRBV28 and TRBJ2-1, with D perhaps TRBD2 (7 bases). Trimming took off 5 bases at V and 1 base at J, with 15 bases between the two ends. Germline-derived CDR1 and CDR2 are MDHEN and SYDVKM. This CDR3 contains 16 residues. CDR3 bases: TGTGCCAGCAGTCGCCAAGGGGGACTATCCTACAATGAGCAGTTCTTC. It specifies CASSRQGGLSYNEQFF.

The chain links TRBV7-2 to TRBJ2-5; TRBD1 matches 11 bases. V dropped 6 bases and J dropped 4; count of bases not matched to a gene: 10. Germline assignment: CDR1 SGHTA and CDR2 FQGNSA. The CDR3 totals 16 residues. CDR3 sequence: CASRPPGQGARETQYF. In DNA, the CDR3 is TGTGCCAGCAGACCGCCAGGACAGGGGGCGCGAGAGACCCAGTACTTC.

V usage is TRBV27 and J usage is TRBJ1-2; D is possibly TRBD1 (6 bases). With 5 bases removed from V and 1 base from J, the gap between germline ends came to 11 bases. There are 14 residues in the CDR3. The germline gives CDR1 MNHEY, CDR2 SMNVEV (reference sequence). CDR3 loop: CASSPAGHNYGYTF. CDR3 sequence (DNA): TGTGCCAGCAGTCCCGCGGGACATAACTATGGCTACACCTTC.

This CDR3 is CASSPGTGAWGEQYF. The CDR3 DNA reads as TGTGCCAGCAGCCCGGGGACAGGGGCCTGGGGCGAGCAGTACTTC. The rearrangement joins TRBV5-6 to TRBJ2-7; 10 nucleotides agree with TRBD1. There are 15 residues in the CDR3. In germline, CDR1 is SGHDT, CDR2 YYEEEE. V lost 4 bases to trimming and J lost 6 bases; unmatched junction nucleotides: 10.

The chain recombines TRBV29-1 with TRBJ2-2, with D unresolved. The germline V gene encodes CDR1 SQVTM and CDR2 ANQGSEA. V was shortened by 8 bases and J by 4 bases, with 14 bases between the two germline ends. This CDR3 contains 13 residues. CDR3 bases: TGCAGCTACGCAAGGGCCTTCACCGGGGAGCTGTTTTTT. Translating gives CSYARAFTGELFF.

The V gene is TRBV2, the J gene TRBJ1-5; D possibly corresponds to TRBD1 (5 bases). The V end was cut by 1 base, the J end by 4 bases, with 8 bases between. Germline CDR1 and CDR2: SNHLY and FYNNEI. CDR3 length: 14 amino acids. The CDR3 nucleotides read TGTGCCAGCAGTGAAGGACAGAATAATCAGCCCCAGCATTTT. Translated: CASSEGQNNQPQHF.

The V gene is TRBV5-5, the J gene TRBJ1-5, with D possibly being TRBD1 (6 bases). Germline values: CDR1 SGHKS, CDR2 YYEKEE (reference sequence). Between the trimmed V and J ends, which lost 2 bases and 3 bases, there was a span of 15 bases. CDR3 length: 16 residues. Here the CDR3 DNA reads TGTGCCAGCAGCTTTCTCTCTGACAGGCCCAATCAGCCCCAGCATTTT. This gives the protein CASSFLSDRPNQPQHF.

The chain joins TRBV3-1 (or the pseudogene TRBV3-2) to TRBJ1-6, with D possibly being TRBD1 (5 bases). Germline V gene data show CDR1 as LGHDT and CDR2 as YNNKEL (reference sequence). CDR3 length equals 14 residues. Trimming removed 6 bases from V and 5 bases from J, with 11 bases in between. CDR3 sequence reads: CASRSTGNNSPLHF. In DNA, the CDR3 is TGTGCCAGCAGGAGCACAGGAAATAATTCACCCCTCCACTTT.

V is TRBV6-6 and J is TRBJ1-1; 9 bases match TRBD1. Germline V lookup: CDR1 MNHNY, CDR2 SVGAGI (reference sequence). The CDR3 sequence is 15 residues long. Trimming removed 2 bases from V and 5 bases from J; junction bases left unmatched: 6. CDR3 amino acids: CASSYLQGAVTEAFF. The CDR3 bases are TGTGCCAGCAGTTACCTACAGGGGGCTGTAACTGAAGCTTTCTTT.

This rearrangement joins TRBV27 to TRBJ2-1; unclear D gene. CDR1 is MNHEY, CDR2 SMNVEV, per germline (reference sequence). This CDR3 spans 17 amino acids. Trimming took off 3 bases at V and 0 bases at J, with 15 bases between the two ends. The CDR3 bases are TGTGCCAGCAGTTTGTTTCACACCACCTACTCCTACAATGAGCAGTTCTTC. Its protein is CASSLFHTTYSYNEQFF.

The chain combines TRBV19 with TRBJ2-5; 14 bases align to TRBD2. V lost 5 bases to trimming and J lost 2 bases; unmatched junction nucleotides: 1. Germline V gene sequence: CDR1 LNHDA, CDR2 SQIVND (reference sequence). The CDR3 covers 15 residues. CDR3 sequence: CASSGLAGGQETQYF. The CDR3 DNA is TGTGCCAGTAGTGGACTAGCGGGGGGACAAGAGACCCAGTACTTC. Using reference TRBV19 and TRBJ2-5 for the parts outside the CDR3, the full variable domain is DGGITQSPKYLFRKEGQNVTLSCEQNLNHDAMYWYRQDPGQGLRLIYYSQIVNDFQKGDIAEGYSVSREKKESFPLTVTSAQKNPTAFYLCASSGLAGGQETQYFGPGTRLLVL.

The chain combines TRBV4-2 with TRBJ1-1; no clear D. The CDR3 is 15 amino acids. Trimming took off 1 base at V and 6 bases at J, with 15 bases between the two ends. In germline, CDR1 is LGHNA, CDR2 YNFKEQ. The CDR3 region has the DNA TGTGCCAGCAGCCAAGTAGCGCAGGAGATGGCTGAAGCTTTCTTT. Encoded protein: CASSQVAQEMAEAFF.

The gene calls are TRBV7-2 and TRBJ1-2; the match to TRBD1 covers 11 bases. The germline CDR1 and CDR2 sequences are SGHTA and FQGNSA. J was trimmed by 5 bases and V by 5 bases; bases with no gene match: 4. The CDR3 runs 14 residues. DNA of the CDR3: TGTGCCAGCAGCGTGGACAGGGGGCTTTATGGCTACACCTTC. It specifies CASSVDRGLYGYTF.

The CDR3 DNA is TGTGCCAGCAGCTTAGGATTGGGACAGGGCTACGAGCAGTACTTC. Translating gives CASSLGLGQGYEQYF. The rearrangement uses TRBV13 and TRBJ2-7; TRBD1 aligns across 9 bases. Germline V CDR1 and CDR2: PRHDT, FYEKMQ (reference sequence). The CDR3 runs to 15 residues. The junction had 3 bases not matched to a gene; V was cut back by 0 bases and J by 3 bases.

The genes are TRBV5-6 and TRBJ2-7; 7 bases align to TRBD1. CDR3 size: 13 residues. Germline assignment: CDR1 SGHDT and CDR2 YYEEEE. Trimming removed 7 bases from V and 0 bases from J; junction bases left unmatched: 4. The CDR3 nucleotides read TGTGCCAGCTTCACAGGGGACTCCTACGAGCAGTACTTC. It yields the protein CASFTGDSYEQYF.

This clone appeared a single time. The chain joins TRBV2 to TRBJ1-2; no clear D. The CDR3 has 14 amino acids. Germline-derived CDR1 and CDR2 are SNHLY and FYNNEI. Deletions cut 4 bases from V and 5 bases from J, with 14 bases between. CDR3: CASSVRPDVYGYTF. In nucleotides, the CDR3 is TGTGCCAGCAGTGTAAGGCCCGACGTGTATGGCTACACCTTC.

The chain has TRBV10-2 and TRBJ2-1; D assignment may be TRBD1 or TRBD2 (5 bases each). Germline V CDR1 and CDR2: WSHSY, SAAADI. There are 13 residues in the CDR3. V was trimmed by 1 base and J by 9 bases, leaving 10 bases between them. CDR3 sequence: CASSEWVGTEQFF. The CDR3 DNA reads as TGCGCCAGCAGTGAGTGGGTGGGGACTGAGCAGTTCTTC.

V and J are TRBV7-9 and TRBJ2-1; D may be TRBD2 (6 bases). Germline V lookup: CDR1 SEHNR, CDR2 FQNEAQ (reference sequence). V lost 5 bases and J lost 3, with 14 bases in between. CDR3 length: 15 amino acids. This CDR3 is CASSAGPTDYNEQFF. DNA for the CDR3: TGTGCCAGCAGCGCGGGACCAACAGACTACAATGAGCAGTTCTTC.